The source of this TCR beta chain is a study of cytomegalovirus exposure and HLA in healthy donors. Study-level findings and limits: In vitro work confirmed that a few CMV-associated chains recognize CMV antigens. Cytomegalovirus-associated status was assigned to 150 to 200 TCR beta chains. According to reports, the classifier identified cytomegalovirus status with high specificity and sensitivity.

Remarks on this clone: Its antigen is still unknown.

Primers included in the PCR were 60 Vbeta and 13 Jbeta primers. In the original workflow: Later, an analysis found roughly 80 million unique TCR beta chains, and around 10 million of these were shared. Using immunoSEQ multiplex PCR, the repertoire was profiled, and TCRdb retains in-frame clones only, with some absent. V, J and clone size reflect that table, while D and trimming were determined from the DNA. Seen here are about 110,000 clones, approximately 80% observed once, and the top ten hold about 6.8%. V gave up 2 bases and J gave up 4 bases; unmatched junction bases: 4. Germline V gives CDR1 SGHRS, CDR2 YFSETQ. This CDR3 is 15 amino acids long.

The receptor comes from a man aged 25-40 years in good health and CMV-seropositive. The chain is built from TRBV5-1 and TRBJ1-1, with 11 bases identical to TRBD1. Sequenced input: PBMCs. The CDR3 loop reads CASSLSGTGGTEAFF. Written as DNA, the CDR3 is TGCGCCAGCAGCTTATCCGGGACAGGGGGCACTGAAGCTTTCTTT.